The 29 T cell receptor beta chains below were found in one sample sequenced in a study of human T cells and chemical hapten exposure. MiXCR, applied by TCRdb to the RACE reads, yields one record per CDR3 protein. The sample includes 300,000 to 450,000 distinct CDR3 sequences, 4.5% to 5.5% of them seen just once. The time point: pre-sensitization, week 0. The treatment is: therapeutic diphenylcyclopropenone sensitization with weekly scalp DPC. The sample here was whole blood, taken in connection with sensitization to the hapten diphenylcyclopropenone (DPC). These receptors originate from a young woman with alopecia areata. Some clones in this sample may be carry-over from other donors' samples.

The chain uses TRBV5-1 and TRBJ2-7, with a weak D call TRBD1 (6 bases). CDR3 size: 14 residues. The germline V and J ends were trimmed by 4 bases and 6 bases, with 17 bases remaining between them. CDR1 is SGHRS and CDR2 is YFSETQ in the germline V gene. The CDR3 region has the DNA TGCGCCAGCAGCACTACAGGGAATCAAGGCGAGCAGTACTTC. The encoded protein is CASSTTGNQGEQYF.

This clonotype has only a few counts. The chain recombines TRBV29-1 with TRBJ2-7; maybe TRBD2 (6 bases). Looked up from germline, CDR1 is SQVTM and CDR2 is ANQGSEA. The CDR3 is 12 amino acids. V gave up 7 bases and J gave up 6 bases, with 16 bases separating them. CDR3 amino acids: CSAEAQGGEQYF. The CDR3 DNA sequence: TGCAGCGCCGAGGCCCAGGGAGGCGAGCAGTACTTC.

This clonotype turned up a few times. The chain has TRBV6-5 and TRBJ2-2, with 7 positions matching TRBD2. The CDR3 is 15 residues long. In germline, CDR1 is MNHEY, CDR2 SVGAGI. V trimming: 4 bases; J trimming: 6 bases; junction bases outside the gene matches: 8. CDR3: CASSLTGLSSGELFF. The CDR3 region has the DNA TGTGCCAGCAGTTTGACGGGACTATCTTCCGGGGAGCTGTTTTTT.

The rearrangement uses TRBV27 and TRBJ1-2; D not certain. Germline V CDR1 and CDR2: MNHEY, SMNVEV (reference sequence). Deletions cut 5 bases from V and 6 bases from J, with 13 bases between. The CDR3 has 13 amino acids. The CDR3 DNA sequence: TGTGCCAGCAGTCCCCGTCCTAGTCATGGCTACACCTTC. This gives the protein CASSPRPSHGYTF.

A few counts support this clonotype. CDR3 amino acids: CASSYSLADRTATNEKLFF. The CDR3 DNA follows: TGTGCCAGCAGTTACTCGCTCGCGGACCGCACAGCAACTAATGAAAAACTGTTTTTT. V and J are TRBV6-2 or TRBV6-3 and TRBJ1-4; D is undetermined. Germline V gene data show CDR1 as MNHEY and CDR2 as SVGEGT. The CDR3 loop spans 19 amino acids. V was pared by 0 bases and J by 0 bases, with 17 bases between.

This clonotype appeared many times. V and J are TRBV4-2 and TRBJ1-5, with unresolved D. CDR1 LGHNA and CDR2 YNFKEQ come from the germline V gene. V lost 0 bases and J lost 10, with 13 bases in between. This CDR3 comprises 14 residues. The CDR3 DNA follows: TGTGCCAGCAGCCAAGATCTAGACGGCGGTCCCCAGCATTTT. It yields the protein CASSQDLDGGPQHF.

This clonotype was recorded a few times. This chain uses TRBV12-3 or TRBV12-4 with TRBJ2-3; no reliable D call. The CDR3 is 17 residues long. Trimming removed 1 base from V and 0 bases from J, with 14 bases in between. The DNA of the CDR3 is TGTGCCAGCAGTTTAGTTCGGATGGGCAGGAGCACAGATACGCAGTATTTT. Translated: CASSLVRMGRSTDTQYF.

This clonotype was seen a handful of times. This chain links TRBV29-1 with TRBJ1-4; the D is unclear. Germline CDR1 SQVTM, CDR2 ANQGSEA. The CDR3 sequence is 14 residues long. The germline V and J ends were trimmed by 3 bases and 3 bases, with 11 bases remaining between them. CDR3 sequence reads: CSVELLSANEKLFF. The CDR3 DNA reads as TGCAGCGTTGAGCTTCTCAGTGCTAATGAAAAACTGTTTTTT.

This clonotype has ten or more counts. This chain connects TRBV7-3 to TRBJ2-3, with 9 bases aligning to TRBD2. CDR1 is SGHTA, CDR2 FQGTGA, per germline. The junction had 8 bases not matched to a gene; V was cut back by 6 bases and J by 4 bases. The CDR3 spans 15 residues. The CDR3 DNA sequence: TGTGCCAGCAGTCCGCGTAGCGGGGGAGCAGATACGCAGTATTTT. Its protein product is CASSPRSGGADTQYF.

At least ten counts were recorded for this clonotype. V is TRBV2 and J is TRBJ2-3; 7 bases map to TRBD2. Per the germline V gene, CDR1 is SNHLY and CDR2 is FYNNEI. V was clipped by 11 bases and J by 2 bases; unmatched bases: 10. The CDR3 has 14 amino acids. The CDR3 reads CADRLAQITDTQYF. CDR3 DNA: TGTGCCGACAGACTAGCCCAAATCACAGATACGCAGTATTTT. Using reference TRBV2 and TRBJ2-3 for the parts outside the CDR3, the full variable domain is EPEVTQTPSHQVTQMGQEVILRCVPISNHLYFYWYRQILGQKVEFLVSFYNNEISEKSEIFDDQFSVERPDGSNFTLKIRSTKLEDSAMYFCADRLAQITDTQYFGPGTRLTVL.

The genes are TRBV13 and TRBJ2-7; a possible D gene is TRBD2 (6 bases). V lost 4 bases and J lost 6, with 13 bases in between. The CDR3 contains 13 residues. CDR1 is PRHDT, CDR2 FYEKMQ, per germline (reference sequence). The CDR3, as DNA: TGTGCCAGCAGCTGGGTCACGGGGGTCGAGCAGTACTTC. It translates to CASSWVTGVEQYF.

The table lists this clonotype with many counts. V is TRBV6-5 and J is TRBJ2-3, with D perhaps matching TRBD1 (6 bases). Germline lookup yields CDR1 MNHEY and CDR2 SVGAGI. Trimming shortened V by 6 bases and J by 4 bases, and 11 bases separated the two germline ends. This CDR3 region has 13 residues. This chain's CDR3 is CASRQGLADTQYF. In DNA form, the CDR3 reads TGTGCCAGCAGGCAGGGGCTCGCAGATACGCAGTATTTT.

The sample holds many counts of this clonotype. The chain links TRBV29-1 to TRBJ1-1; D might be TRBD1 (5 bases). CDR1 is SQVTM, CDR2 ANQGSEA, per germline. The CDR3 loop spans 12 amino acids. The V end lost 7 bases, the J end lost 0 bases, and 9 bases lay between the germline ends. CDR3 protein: CSGAGLNTEAFF. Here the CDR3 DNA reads TGCAGCGGGGCGGGGCTGAACACTGAAGCTTTCTTT. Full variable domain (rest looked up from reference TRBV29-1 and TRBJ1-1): SAVISQKPSRDICQRGTSLTIQCQVDSQVTMMFWYRQQPGQSLTLIATANQGSEATYESGFVIDKFPISRPNLTFSTLTVSNMSPEDSSIYLCSGAGLNTEAFFGQGTRLTVV.

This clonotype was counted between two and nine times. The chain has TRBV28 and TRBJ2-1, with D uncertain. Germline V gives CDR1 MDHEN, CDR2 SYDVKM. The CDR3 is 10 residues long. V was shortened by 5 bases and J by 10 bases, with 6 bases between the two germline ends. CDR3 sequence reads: CASSSWEQFF. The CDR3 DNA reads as TGTGCCAGCAGTAGCTGGGAGCAGTTCTTC.

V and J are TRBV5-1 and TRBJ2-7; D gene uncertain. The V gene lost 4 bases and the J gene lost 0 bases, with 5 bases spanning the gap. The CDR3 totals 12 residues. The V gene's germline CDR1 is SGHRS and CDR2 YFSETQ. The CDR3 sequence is CASSGDSYEQYF. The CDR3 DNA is TGCGCCAGCAGCGGGGACTCCTACGAGCAGTACTTC.

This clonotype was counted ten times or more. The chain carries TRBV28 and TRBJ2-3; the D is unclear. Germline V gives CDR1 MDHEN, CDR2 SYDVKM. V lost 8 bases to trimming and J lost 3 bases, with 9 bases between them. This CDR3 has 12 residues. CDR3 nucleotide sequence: TGTGCCAGCCATATGGGGACAGATACGCAGTATTTT. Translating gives CASHMGTDTQYF.

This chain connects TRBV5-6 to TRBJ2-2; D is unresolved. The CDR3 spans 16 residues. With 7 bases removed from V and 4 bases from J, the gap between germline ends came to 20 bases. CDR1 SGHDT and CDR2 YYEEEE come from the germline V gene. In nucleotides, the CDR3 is TGTGCCAGCTCTTGGTCCACAACGGTCGGCACCGGGGAGCTGTTTTTT. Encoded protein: CASSWSTTVGTGELFF.

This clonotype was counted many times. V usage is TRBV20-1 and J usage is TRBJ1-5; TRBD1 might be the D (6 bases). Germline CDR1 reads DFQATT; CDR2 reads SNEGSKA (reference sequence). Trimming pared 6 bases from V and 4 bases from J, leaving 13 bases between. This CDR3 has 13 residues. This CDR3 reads CSARGGKNQPQHF. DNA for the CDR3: TGCAGTGCACGTGGGGGCAAAAATCAGCCCCAGCATTTT.

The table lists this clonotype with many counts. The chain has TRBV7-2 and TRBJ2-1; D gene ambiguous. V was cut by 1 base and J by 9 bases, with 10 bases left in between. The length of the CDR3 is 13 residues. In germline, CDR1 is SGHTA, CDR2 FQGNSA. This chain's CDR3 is CASSLVFSGEQFF. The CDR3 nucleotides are TGTGCCAGCAGCTTAGTCTTCTCGGGTGAGCAGTTCTTC.

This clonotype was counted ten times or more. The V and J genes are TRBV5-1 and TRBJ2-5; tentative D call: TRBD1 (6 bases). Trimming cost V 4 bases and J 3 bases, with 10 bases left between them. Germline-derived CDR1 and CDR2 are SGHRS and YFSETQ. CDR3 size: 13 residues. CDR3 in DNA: TGCGCCAGCAGCCTGACAGGAGAAGAGACCCAGTACTTC. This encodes CASSLTGEETQYF.

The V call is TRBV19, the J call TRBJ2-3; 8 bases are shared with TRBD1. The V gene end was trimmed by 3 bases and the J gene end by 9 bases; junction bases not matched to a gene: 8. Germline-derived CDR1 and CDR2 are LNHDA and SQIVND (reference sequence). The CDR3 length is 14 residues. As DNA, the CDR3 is TGTGCCAGTAGTATTCAGGGGGCCTTCGCGACGCAGTATTTT. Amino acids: CASSIQGAFATQYF.

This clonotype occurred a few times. The CDR3 spells CASSLFVLGTGLNSPLHF. The CDR3 DNA reads as TGTGCCAGCAGTTTATTTGTATTAGGGACAGGACTTAATTCACCCCTCCACTTT. This chain links TRBV27 with TRBJ1-6; 8 nucleotides line up with TRBD1. Germline lookup yields CDR1 MNHEY and CDR2 SMNVEV (reference sequence). V lost 1 base and J lost 6; bases outside the gene matches: 11. This CDR3 spans 18 amino acids.

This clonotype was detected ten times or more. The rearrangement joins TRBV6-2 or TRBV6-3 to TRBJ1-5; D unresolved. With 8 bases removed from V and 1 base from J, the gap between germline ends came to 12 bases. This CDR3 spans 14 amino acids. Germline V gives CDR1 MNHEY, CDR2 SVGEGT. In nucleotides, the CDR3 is TGTGCCAGCTCGTCCTTTCGGAGCAATCAGCCCCAGCATTTT. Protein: CASSSFRSNQPQHF.

CDR3: CSALIGWPNTGELFF. DNA of the CDR3: TGCAGTGCTCTCATTGGGTGGCCGAACACCGGGGAGCTGTTTTTT. The chain combines TRBV20-1 with TRBJ2-2, with D uncertain. Germline V lookup: CDR1 DFQATT, CDR2 SNEGSKA (reference sequence). CDR3 length equals 15 residues. The V gene lost 5 bases and the J gene lost 0 bases, with 13 bases spanning the gap.

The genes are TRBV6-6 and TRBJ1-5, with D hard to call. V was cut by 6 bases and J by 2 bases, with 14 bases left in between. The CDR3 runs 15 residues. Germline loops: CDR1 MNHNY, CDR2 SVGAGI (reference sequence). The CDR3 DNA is TGTGCCAGCAGCCGACTGGGTTATGGCAATCAGCCCCAGCATTTT. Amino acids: CASSRLGYGNQPQHF.

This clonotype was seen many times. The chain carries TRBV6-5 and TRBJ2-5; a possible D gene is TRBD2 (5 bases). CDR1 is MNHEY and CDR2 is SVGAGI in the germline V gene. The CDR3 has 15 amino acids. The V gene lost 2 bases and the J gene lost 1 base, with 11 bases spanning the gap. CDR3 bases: TGTGCCAGCAGTTACACGGCGGGCTTCCAAGAGACCCAGTACTTC. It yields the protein CASSYTAGFQETQYF.

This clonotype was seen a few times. This CDR3 is CASRETVDSGYTF. The CDR3 DNA reads TGTGCCAGCAGGGAAACAGTGGACTCTGGCTACACCTTC. V and J are TRBV2 and TRBJ1-2; no clear D gene. Deletions cut 6 bases from V and 7 bases from J, with 15 bases between. The CDR3 is made up of 13 amino acids. CDR1 is SNHLY, CDR2 FYNNEI, per germline.

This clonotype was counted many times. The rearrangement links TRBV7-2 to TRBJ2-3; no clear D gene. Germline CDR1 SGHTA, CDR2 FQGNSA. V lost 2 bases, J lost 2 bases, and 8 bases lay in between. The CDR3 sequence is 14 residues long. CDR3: CASSLSTLTDTQYF. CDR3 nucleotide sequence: TGTGCCAGCAGCTTAAGTACTCTCACAGATACGCAGTATTTT.

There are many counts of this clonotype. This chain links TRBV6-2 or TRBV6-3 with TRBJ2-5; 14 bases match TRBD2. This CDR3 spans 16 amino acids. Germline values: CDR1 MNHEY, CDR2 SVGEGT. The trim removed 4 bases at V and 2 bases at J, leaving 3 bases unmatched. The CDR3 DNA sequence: TGTGCCAGCAGTTCCGGACTAGCGGGGGGACAAGAGACCCAGTACTTC. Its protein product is CASSSGLAGGQETQYF.